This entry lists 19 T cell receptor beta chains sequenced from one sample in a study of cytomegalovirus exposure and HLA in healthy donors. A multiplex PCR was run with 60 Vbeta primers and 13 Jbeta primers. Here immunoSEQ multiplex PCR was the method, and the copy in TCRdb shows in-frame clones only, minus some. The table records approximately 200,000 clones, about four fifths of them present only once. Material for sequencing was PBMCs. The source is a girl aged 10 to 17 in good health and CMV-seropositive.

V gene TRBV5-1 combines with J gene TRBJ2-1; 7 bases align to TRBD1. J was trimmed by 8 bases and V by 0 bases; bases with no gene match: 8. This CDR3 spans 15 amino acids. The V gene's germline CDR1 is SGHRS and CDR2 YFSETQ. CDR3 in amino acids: CASSLDGQGVYEQFF. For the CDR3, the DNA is TGCGCCAGCAGCTTGGACGGGCAGGGGGTTTATGAGCAGTTCTTC.

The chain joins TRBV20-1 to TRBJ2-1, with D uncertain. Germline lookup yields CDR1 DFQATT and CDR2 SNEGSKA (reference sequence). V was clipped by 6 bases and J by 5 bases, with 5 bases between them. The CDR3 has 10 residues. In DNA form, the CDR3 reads TGCAGTGCAGGAGACAATGAGCAGTTCTTC. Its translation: CSAGDNEQFF.

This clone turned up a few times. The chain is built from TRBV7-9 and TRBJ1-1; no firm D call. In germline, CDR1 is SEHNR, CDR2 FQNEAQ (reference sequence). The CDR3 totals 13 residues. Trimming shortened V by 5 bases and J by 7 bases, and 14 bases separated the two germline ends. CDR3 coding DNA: TGTGCCAGCAGCGTAGTAGGCGGTAATGAAGCTTTCTTT. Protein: CASSVVGGNEAFF.

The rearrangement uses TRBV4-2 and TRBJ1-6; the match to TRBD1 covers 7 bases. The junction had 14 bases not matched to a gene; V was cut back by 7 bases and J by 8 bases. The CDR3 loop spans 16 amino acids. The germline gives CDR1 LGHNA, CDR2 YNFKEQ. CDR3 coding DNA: TGTGCCAGCAACATAGACCGGGACAGAAAAGATTCACCCCTCCACTTT. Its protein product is CASNIDRDRKDSPLHF.

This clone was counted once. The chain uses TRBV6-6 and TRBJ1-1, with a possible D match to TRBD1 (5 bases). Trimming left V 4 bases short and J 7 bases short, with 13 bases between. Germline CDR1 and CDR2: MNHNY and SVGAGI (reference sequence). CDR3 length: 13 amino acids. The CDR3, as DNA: TGTGCCAGCAGTTCCACCGGACAATATGAAGCTTTCTTT. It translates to CASSSTGQYEAFF.

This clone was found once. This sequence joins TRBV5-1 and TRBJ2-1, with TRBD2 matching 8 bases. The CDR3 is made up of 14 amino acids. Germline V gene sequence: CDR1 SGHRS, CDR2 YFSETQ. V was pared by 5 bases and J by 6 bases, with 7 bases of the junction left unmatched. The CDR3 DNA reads TGCGCCAGCAGGAGAGCGGGGGACCCCAATGAGCAGTTCTTC. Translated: CASRRAGDPNEQFF.

DNA for the CDR3: TGTGCCAGCAGCGTAGAGGCAGGAATGGCCTACGAGCAGTACTTC. Protein sequence: CASSVEAGMAYEQYF. The chain recombines TRBV9 with TRBJ2-7, with D hard to call. CDR1 and CDR2 from the germline V gene are SGDLS and YYNGEE. V was trimmed by 0 bases and J by 2 bases, leaving 12 bases between them. The CDR3 is made up of 15 amino acids.

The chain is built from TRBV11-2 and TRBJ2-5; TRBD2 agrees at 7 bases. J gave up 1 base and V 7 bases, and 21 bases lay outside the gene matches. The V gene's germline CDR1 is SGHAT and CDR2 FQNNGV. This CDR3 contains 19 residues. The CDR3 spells CASTPQSPGWASGQETQYF. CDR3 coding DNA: TGTGCCAGCACCCCCCAGTCCCCCGGGTGGGCTAGCGGCCAAGAGACCCAGTACTTC. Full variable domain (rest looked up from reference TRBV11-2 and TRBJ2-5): EAGVAQSPRYKIIEKRQSVAFWCNPISGHATLYWYQQILGQGPKLLIQFQNNGVVDDSQLPKDRFSAERLKGVDSTLKIQPAKLEDSAVYLCASTPQSPGWASGQETQYFGPGTRLLVL.

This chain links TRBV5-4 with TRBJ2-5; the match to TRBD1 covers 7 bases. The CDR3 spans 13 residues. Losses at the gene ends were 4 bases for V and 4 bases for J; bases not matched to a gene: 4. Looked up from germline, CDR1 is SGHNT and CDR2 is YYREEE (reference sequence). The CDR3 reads CASSPRDRETQYF. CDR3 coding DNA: TGTGCCAGCAGCCCTAGGGACAGAGAGACCCAGTACTTC.

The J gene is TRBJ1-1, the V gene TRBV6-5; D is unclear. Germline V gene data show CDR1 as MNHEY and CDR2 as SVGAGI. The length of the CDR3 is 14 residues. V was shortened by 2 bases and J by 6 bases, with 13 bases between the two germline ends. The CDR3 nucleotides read TGTGCCAGCAGTTACGTGGCAGATCGGGCTGAAGCTTTCTTT. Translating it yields CASSYVADRAEAFF.

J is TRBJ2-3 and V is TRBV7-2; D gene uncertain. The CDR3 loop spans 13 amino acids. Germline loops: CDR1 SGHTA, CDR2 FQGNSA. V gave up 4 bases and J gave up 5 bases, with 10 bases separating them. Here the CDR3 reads CASSSDPGDTQYF. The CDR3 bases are TGTGCCAGCAGCTCCGATCCGGGAGATACGCAGTATTTT.

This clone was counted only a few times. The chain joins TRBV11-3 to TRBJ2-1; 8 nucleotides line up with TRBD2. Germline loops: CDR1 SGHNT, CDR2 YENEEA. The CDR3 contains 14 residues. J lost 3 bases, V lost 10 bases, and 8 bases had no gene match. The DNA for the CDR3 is TGTGCCACCCATTTCGGGGGGGTCTACAATGAGCAGTTCTTC. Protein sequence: CATHFGGVYNEQFF.

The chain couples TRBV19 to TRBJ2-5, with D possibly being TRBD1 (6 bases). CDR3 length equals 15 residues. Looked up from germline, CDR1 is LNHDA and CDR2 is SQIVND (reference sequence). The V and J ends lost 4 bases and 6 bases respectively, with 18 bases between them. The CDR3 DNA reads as TGTGCCAGTAGTACCCCCACAGGGTCAAGGAAGACCCAGTACTTC. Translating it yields CASSTPTGSRKTQYF.

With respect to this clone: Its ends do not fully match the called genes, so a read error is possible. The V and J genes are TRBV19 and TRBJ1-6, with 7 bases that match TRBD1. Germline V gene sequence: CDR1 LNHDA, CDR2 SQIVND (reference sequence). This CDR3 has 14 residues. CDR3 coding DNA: TGTGCCAGTAGGACCGGGACAGAACTATCACCCCCCCACTTT. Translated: CASRTGTELSPPHF.

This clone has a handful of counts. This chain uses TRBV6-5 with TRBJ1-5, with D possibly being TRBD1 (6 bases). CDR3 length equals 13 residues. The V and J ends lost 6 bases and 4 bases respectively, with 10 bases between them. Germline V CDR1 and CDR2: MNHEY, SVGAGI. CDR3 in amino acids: CASSPTGNQPQHF. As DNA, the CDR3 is TGTGCCAGCAGCCCCACAGGGAATCAGCCCCAGCATTTT.

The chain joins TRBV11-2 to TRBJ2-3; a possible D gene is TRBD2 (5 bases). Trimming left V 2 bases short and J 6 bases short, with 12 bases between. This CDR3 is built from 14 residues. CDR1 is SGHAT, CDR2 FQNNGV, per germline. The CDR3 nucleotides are TGTGCCAGCAGCTTAAGGGATGGGGAGGATACGCAGTATTTT. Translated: CASSLRDGEDTQYF.

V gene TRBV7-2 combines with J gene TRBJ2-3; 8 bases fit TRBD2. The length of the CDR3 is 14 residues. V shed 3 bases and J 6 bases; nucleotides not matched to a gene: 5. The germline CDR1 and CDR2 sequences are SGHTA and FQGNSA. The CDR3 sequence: CASSFGLAGDTQYF. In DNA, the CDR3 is TGTGCCAGCAGCTTCGGACTAGCTGGGGATACGCAGTATTTT. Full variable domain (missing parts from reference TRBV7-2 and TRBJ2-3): GAGVSQSPSNKVTEKGKDVELRCDPISGHTALYWYRQSLGQGLEFLIYFQGNSAPDKSGLPSDRFSAERTGGSVSTLTIQRTQQEDSAVYLCASSFGLAGDTQYFGPGTRLTVL.

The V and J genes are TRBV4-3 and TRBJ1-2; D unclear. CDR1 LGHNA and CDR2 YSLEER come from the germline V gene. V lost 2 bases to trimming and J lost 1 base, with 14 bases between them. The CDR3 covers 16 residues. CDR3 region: CASSQLGLQFNYGYTF. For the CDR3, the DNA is TGCGCCAGCAGCCAATTGGGTCTACAGTTTAACTATGGCTACACCTTC.

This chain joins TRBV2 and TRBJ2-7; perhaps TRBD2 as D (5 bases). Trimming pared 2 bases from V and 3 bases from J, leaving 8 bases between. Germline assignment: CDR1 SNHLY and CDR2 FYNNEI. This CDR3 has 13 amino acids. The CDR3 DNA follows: TGTGCCAGCAGTGAATTCGGGGACTACGAGCAGTACTTC. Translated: CASSEFGDYEQYF.